The next 14 T cell receptor beta chains were all read from a single sample in a study of CD8 T cells in ankylosing spondylitis. Each CDR3 protein is one row after TCRdb ran MiXCR on the 5' RACE reads. The sample has about 250,000 distinct CDR3 sequences; roughly a quarter are singletons. The material sequenced was blood, either unsorted or a sorted T cell fraction (not recorded which). The source is a male donor with ankylosing spondylitis or in good health (not recorded which).

V gene TRBV12-3 or TRBV12-4 combines with J gene TRBJ2-5; D unresolved. Between the trimmed V and J ends, which lost 3 bases and 0 bases, there was a span of 8 bases. CDR3 length: 14 amino acids. CDR3 in DNA: TGTGCCAGCAGTTTGATGACCAACCAAGAGACCCAGTACTTC. As protein: CASSLMTNQETQYF.

The V gene is TRBV20-1, the J gene TRBJ2-2; 8 nucleotides align to TRBD2. The CDR3 spans 15 residues. CDR1 is DFQATT, CDR2 SNEGSKA, per germline (reference sequence). V lost 6 bases and J lost 1; bases outside the gene matches: 7. Written as DNA, the CDR3 is TGCAGTGCGTCAGCGGGGGACTTGAACACCGGGGAGCTGTTTTTT. It is translated as CSASAGDLNTGELFF.

This clonotype appeared many times. The chain recombines TRBV7-9 with TRBJ2-1; unclear D gene. Trimming shortened V by 7 bases and J by 3 bases, and 4 bases separated the two germline ends. In germline, CDR1 is SEHNR, CDR2 FQNEAQ (reference sequence). The CDR3 has 11 amino acids. The chain's CDR3 is CASINYNEQFF. CDR3 sequence (DNA): TGTGCCAGCATAAACTACAATGAGCAGTTCTTC.

This clonotype occurred a few times. This rearrangement joins TRBV11-2 to TRBJ2-7; D may correspond to TRBD1 or TRBD2 (7 bases each). CDR1 is SGHAT and CDR2 is FQNNGV in the germline V gene. Trimming cost V 4 bases and J 0 bases, with 13 bases left between them. The CDR3 has 15 amino acids. The DNA of the CDR3 is TGTGCCAGCAGCTCCCAGGGGGGGAGCTCCTACGAGCAGTACTTC. Translated, it gives CASSSQGGSSYEQYF.

The chain employs TRBV4-1 and TRBJ2-7; 7 bases are a match to TRBD1. CDR1 MGHRA and CDR2 YSYEKL come from the germline V gene. V shed 3 bases and J 9 bases; nucleotides not matched to a gene: 20. The CDR3 spans 17 residues. The CDR3 region has the DNA TGCGCCAGCAGCCAGCCCAAACGGGGACAGAATGGGGTGTGGCAGTACTTC. Encoded protein: CASSQPKRGQNGVWQYF.

The genes are TRBV5-5 and TRBJ2-2, with 8 bases aligning to TRBD1. The length of the CDR3 is 14 residues. Losses at the gene ends were 3 bases for V and 6 bases for J; bases not matched to a gene: 4. Germline V gives CDR1 SGHKS, CDR2 YYEKEE (reference sequence). CDR3 residues: CASSSGGTAGELFF. The CDR3 DNA follows: TGTGCCAGCAGCTCAGGGGGCACGGCCGGGGAGCTGTTTTTT.

This clonotype was seen more than once but under ten times. The chain has TRBV20-1 and TRBJ2-5, with a weak D call TRBD2 (6 bases). Deletions cut 6 bases from V and 2 bases from J, with 16 bases between. The CDR3 extends over 14 amino acids. Germline CDR1 DFQATT, CDR2 SNEGSKA (reference sequence). CDR3 in DNA: TGCAGTGCCGTCCCGGGACTGATACAAGAGACCCAGTACTTC. Its protein product is CSAVPGLIQETQYF.

This clonotype showed up just once. The chain is built from TRBV3-1 and TRBJ2-5, with D possibly being TRBD2 (6 bases). Germline CDR1 LGHDT, CDR2 YNNKEL (reference sequence). The CDR3 loop spans 14 amino acids. V was clipped by 4 bases and J by 1 base, with 10 bases between them. CDR3: CASSPRDFQETQYF. The CDR3 region has the DNA TGTGCCAGCAGCCCAAGGGACTTCCAAGAGACCCAGTACTTC.

This clonotype was recorded at least ten times. The V gene is TRBV7-8, the J gene TRBJ1-5; 10 nucleotides agree with TRBD1. There are 19 residues in the CDR3. With V trimmed by 4 bases and J by 3 bases, 15 bases remained unmatched. The germline CDR1 and CDR2 sequences are SGHVS and FQNEAQ. CDR3 loop: CASSSSSLYDRGLNQPQHF. The CDR3 nucleotides read TGTGCCAGCAGCTCTTCTTCCTTATACGACAGGGGGCTCAATCAGCCCCAGCATTTT.

This clonotype occurred a few times. This rearrangement joins TRBV6-1 to TRBJ2-7, with D possibly TRBD1 on 6 matching bases. Germline lookup yields CDR1 MNHNS and CDR2 SASEGT. V lost 5 bases, J lost 4 bases, and 18 bases lay in between. The CDR3 totals 15 residues. The CDR3 coding sequence is TGTGCCAGCAGTCCCCCAGGGGCGGCTAGGTACGAGCAGTACTTC. It yields the protein CASSPPGAARYEQYF.

This clonotype occurred many times. The CDR3 sequence: CASSPMWRTFDEQFF. The CDR3 DNA follows: TGTGCCAGCAGTCCGATGTGGAGGACCTTCGATGAGCAGTTCTTC. The genes are TRBV12-3 or TRBV12-4 and TRBJ2-1; the D gene is possibly TRBD2 (5 bases). The CDR3 sequence is 15 residues long. V was shortened by 5 bases and J by 8 bases, with 19 bases between the two germline ends.

This clonotype turned up a few times. This rearrangement joins TRBV5-1 to TRBJ2-1, with D maybe TRBD2 (5 bases). The CDR3 loop spans 15 amino acids. Germline CDR1 SGHRS, CDR2 YFSETQ. V was trimmed by 0 bases and J by 0 bases, leaving 7 bases between them. Here the CDR3 reads CASSLVASSYNEQFF. CDR3 sequence (DNA): TGCGCCAGCAGCTTGGTAGCGAGCTCCTACAATGAGCAGTTCTTC.

This clonotype was counted at least ten times. The V call is TRBV20-1, the J call TRBJ2-5; no clear D gene. Per germline, CDR1 DFQATT and CDR2 SNEGSKA (reference sequence). Deletions cut 0 bases from V and 1 base from J, with 9 bases between. There are 14 residues in the CDR3. CDR3 protein: CSARDLVGQETQYF. CDR3 nucleotides: TGCAGTGCTAGAGATCTAGTCGGCCAAGAGACCCAGTACTTC.

The sample holds a few counts of this clonotype. The chain combines TRBV29-1 with TRBJ1-5; TRBD1 might be the D (5 bases). This CDR3 contains 13 residues. V lost 6 bases to trimming and J lost 6 bases, with 15 bases between them. Looked up from germline, CDR1 is SQVTM and CDR2 is ANQGSEA. In DNA, the CDR3 is TGCAGCGTAGGCGCGGGGGGTGCTCAGCCCCAGCATTTT. Translated: CSVGAGGAQPQHF.